The 5 T cell receptor beta chains presented below share a single source sample, sequenced in a study of T cell responses to AZD1222 COVID-19 vaccine. Measured with immunoSEQ multiplex PCR; TCRdb has only the in-frame clones, and not every one. This table holds roughly 170,000 clones, about 91% found once. The sample was peripheral blood, taken on day 0 of AZD1222 vaccination. The receptors originated from an adult in good health.

The CDR3 loop is CASSSGLAGSTGELFF. The CDR3, as DNA: TGTGCCAGCAGCTCGGGACTAGCGGGATCCACCGGGGAGCTGTTTTTT. The chain links TRBV7-9 to TRBJ2-2; 13 bases are a match to TRBD2. V lost 4 bases, J lost 4 bases, and 3 bases stayed unmatched. CDR3 length: 16 amino acids. CDR1 is SEHNR and CDR2 is FQNEAQ in the germline V gene (reference sequence). The variable domain in full, completed from reference TRBV7-9 and TRBJ2-2, reads DTGVSQNPRHKITKRGQNVTFRCDPISEHNRLYWYRQTLGQGPEFLTYFQNEAQLEKSRLLSDRFSAERPKGSFSTLEIQRTEQGDSAMYLCASSSGLAGSTGELFFGEGSRLTVL.

The chain is built from TRBV28 and TRBJ2-1; tentatively, D is TRBD2 (6 bases). With 3 bases removed from V and 0 bases from J, the gap between germline ends came to 12 bases. Germline CDR1 reads MDHEN; CDR2 reads SYDVKM. This CDR3 has 16 residues. The CDR3 region has the DNA TGTGCCAGCAGTTTCCAAGGAGGGACCTCCTACAATGAGCAGTTCTTC. The encoded protein is CASSFQGGTSYNEQFF.

This clone was detected a few times. The genes are TRBV5-5 and TRBJ2-3; 8 positions agree with TRBD2. Germline loops: CDR1 SGHKS, CDR2 YYEKEE (reference sequence). CDR3 length: 15 amino acids. Germline trimming cut 7 bases from V and 8 bases from J; bases unmatched to any gene: 15. This CDR3 reads CASGSGLERAGTQYF. For the CDR3, the DNA is TGTGCCAGCGGCTCGGGACTAGAACGGGCCGGTACGCAGTATTTT.

This clone was observed a few times. At the DNA level, this CDR3 is encoded by other sequences in the same sample as well. The genes are TRBV19 and TRBJ1-3, with unresolved D. The CDR3 has 14 residues. The germline V and J ends were trimmed by 7 bases and 0 bases, with 10 bases remaining between them. Germline V gene sequence: CDR1 LNHDA, CDR2 SQIVND (reference sequence). In DNA form, the CDR3 reads TGTGCCAGTACCCGGGGAGGCTCTGGAAACACCATATATTTT. It yields the protein CASTRGGSGNTIYF.

The gene calls are TRBV18 and TRBJ1-6; TRBD1 aligns across 7 bases. The CDR3 sequence is 15 residues long. Trimming cost V 0 bases and J 8 bases; bases outside gene matches: 4. Germline V gene lookup returns CDR1 KGHSH and CDR2 LQKENI. The CDR3 sequence: CASSPPKGQYSPLHF. CDR3 DNA sequence: TGTGCCAGCTCACCACCCAAGGGACAGTATTCACCCCTCCACTTT.